This entry lists 28 T cell receptor beta chains sequenced from one sample in a study of CD8+ T cells in alopecia areata. RNA was isolated and reverse transcribed to cDNA, the sequencing template. Data came from immunoSEQ multiplex PCR; TCRdb stores just in-frame clones and leaves some out. Of 150,000 to 200,000 clones listed, about 54% were seen once; the top ten hold more than 4.5%. The sequencing sample was made of CD4+ T cells sorted from blood. These receptors all stem from a human donor in good health.

This clone was seen more than once but under ten times. V is TRBV9 and J is TRBJ1-2; D unresolved. CDR3 length: 12 amino acids. CDR1 and CDR2 (germline): SGDLS, YYNGEE. Trimming stripped 8 bases from V and 5 bases from J, with 13 bases between. CDR3: CASQTAGYGYTF. CDR3 nucleotides: TGTGCCAGTCAGACTGCTGGGTATGGCTACACCTTC.

This clone was seen a single time. The V gene is TRBV29-1, the J gene TRBJ2-7; perhaps TRBD1 as D (6 bases). The CDR3 totals 16 residues. Germline values: CDR1 SQVTM, CDR2 ANQGSEA. Trimming stripped 2 bases from V and 3 bases from J, with 20 bases between. The CDR3 protein is CSVESWDGGVGYEQYF. The CDR3 bases are TGCAGCGTTGAATCTTGGGATGGGGGCGTAGGCTACGAGCAGTACTTC.

The chain is built from TRBV7-2 and TRBJ2-1; TRBD2 matches at 16 bases. CDR1 and CDR2 (germline): SGHTA, FQGNSA. V was clipped by 2 bases and J by 6 bases; unmatched bases: 10. This CDR3 spans 19 amino acids. For the CDR3, the DNA is TGTGCCAGCAGCTTACATTTTAGTGGGACTAGCGGGAGGGCCAATGAGCAGTTCTTC. It yields the protein CASSLHFSGTSGRANEQFF.

As concerns this clone: The junction shows a germline mismatch at one end, possibly a read error. The rearrangement links TRBV5-1 to TRBJ2-7, with TRBD1 identical over 7 bases. Germline V gene data show CDR1 as SGHRS and CDR2 as YFSETQ. This CDR3 spans 15 amino acids. CDR3 sequence (DNA): TGCGCCAGCAGCTTGGGTTTGGGACAGACACCGTCGCTGTCCTTC. Translating gives CASSLGLGQTPSLSF.

The genes are TRBV29-1 and TRBJ1-2, with TRBD1 matching over 9 bases. Germline V gene data show CDR1 as SQVTM and CDR2 as ANQGSEA. V lost 4 bases, J lost 0 bases, and 6 bases stayed unmatched. This CDR3 region has 15 residues. For the CDR3, the DNA is TGCAGCGTTGTTGACAGGGGGGTAGCTAACTATGGCTACACCTTC. Translation: CSVVDRGVANYGYTF.

The CDR3 reads CASSPGPQETQYF. In DNA form, the CDR3 reads TGTGCCAGCAGCCCGGGGCCACAAGAGACCCAGTACTTC. The chain uses TRBV7-9 and TRBJ2-5; either TRBD1 or TRBD2 may fit D (5 bases each). The CDR3 covers 13 residues. Germline V gene lookup returns CDR1 SEHNR and CDR2 FQNEAQ (reference sequence). V shed 5 bases and J shed 2 bases, with 9 bases lying between them.

The chain is built from TRBV5-1 and TRBJ2-5, with TRBD2 matching over 11 bases. V dropped 3 bases and J dropped 2; count of bases not matched to a gene: 3. Germline V gene lookup returns CDR1 SGHRS and CDR2 YFSETQ. The CDR3 is 15 residues long. This chain's CDR3 is CASSSTSGKQETQYF. Written as DNA, the CDR3 is TGCGCCAGCAGCTCGACTAGCGGGAAACAAGAGACCCAGTACTTC.

This clone was observed a few times. V and J are TRBV29-1 and TRBJ2-1; 13 positions agree with TRBD2. The CDR3 has 15 amino acids. Per the germline V gene, CDR1 is SQVTM and CDR2 is ANQGSEA. The trim removed 6 bases at V and 9 bases at J, leaving 11 bases unmatched. The CDR3 spells CSVKRRGLAGPEQFF. As DNA, the CDR3 is TGCAGCGTCAAACGCAGGGGACTAGCGGGACCTGAGCAGTTCTTC.

This rearrangement joins TRBV23-1 to TRBJ2-6; TRBD1 agrees at 8 bases. TRBV23-1 is annotated as an ORF whose role is uncertain. The CDR3 covers 18 residues. Unmatched junction bases numbered 9, after V lost 5 bases and J lost 0 bases. The CDR3 is CASSSKRDRGSGANVLTF. CDR3 in DNA: TGCGCCAGCAGTTCTAAACGCGACAGGGGCTCTGGGGCCAACGTCCTGACTTTC.

The gene calls are TRBV9 and TRBJ2-7; TRBD2 matches at 9 bases. From germline, CDR1 is SGDLS and CDR2 YYNGEE. CDR3 length: 15 amino acids. Trimming removed 4 bases from V and 3 bases from J; junction bases left unmatched: 8. The DNA of the CDR3 is TGTGCCAGCAGCCCGGGACTAGCTTCTGACTACGAGCAGTACTTC. Translated, it gives CASSPGLASDYEQYF.

This clone was found a few times. V usage is TRBV29-1 and J usage is TRBJ2-3; possibly TRBD2 for D (5 bases). V lost 7 bases and J lost 0, with 8 bases in between. The CDR3 extends over 12 amino acids. Looked up from germline, CDR1 is SQVTM and CDR2 is ANQGSEA. CDR3 protein: CSGGSSTDTQYF. CDR3 sequence (DNA): TGCAGCGGCGGGTCTAGCACAGATACGCAGTATTTT.

The rearrangement joins TRBV5-4 to TRBJ2-6, with D tentatively TRBD2 (6 bases). Germline values: CDR1 SGHNT, CDR2 YYREEE (reference sequence). Trimming removed 1 base at V and 4 bases at J, with 18 bases between. The length of the CDR3 is 18 residues. The CDR3: CASSLFRTMGTGANVLTF. CDR3 nucleotide sequence: TGTGCCAGCAGCTTGTTCCGGACTATGGGTACAGGGGCCAACGTCCTGACTTTC.

Points on this clone: A far larger clone is one nucleotide away, so this likely arose from a read error. The V gene is TRBV20-1, the J gene TRBJ2-7; no reliable D call. V was cut by 5 bases and J by 7 bases, with 12 bases left in between. CDR3 length equals 11 residues. The germline gives CDR1 DFQATT, CDR2 SNEGSKA (reference sequence). CDR3 amino acids: CSAPYGWEQYF. The CDR3 DNA sequence: TGCAGTGCTCCGTACGGCTGGGAGCAGTACTTC.

The chain joins TRBV29-1 to TRBJ2-7; D unclear. The V end was cut by 5 bases, the J end by 0 bases, with 5 bases between. The CDR3 is made up of 11 amino acids. Germline CDR1 SQVTM, CDR2 ANQGSEA. The CDR3, as DNA: TGCAGCGTTACGGACTCCTACGAGCAGTACTTC. It translates to CSVTDSYEQYF.

The chain has TRBV4-1 and TRBJ2-7; 14 nucleotides align to TRBD2. Per germline, CDR1 MGHRA and CDR2 YSYEKL. This CDR3 is 17 amino acids long. V shed 0 bases and J 3 bases; nucleotides not matched to a gene: 4. CDR3 residues: CASSQEGLAGVNYEQYF. The CDR3 DNA is TGCGCCAGCAGCCAAGAGGGACTAGCGGGAGTCAACTACGAGCAGTACTTC.

This clone has only a few counts. V and J are TRBV7-9 and TRBJ1-3; D uncertain. This CDR3 spans 15 amino acids. The germline V gene has CDR1 SEHNR and CDR2 FQNEAQ (reference sequence). Trimming removed 5 bases at V and 8 bases at J, with 19 bases between. The CDR3 region has the DNA TGTGCCAGCAGCACGGCGGAGCTCTTGTGGGACACCATATATTTT. Translation gives CASSTAELLWDTIYF.

The V gene is TRBV15, the J gene TRBJ2-5, with D possibly being TRBD2 (6 bases). Between the trimmed V and J ends, which lost 5 bases and 5 bases, there was a span of 18 bases. Germline lookup yields CDR1 LNHNV and CDR2 YYDKDF (reference sequence). The CDR3 sequence is 15 residues long. CDR3: CATSGSFSREETQYF. CDR3 bases: TGTGCCACCAGCGGGTCCTTTTCCCGGGAGGAGACCCAGTACTTC. The complete variable domain, with remaining parts taken from reference TRBV15 and TRBJ2-5, reads DAMVIQNPRYQVTQFGKPVTLSCSQTLNHNVMYWYQQKSSQAPKLLFHYYDKDFNNEADTPDNFQSRRPNTSFCFLDIRSPGLGDTAMYLCATSGSFSREETQYFGPGTRLLVL.

The chain has TRBV29-1 and TRBJ2-3; 9 nucleotides align to TRBD1. V shed 5 bases and J 2 bases; nucleotides not matched to a gene: 5. Germline loops: CDR1 SQVTM, CDR2 ANQGSEA. This CDR3 is 14 amino acids long. The CDR3, as DNA: TGCAGCGTTAAGGGGACAGGGCTCACAGATACGCAGTATTTT. Protein product: CSVKGTGLTDTQYF.

The J gene is TRBJ1-2, the V gene TRBV30; TRBD1 agrees at 7 bases. Trimming cost V 3 bases and J 6 bases; bases outside gene matches: 10. CDR1 GTSNPN and CDR2 SVGIG come from the germline V gene (reference sequence). The CDR3 is 14 amino acids. CDR3 DNA: TGTGCCTGGAGACTCACAGGGGTCCCTAATGGCTACACCTTC. Translated, it gives CAWRLTGVPNGYTF.

This clone showed up just a few times. J is TRBJ2-5 and V is TRBV4-1; D call uncertain. The V and J ends lost 1 base and 2 bases respectively, with 5 bases between them. The CDR3 contains 13 residues. Germline values: CDR1 MGHRA, CDR2 YSYEKL. The CDR3 is CASSQVLQETQYF. The CDR3 coding sequence is TGCGCCAGCAGCCAAGTGCTACAAGAGACCCAGTACTTC.

This sequence joins TRBV28 and TRBJ2-5, with 12 bases identical to TRBD2. Losses at the gene ends were 5 bases for V and 2 bases for J; bases not matched to a gene: 6. The CDR3 is 16 amino acids. Germline CDR1 MDHEN, CDR2 SYDVKM. The CDR3 loop reads CASSLLAGGPQETQYF. The CDR3 DNA reads as TGTGCCAGCAGTCTACTAGCGGGAGGCCCGCAAGAGACCCAGTACTTC.

The chain couples TRBV11-2 to TRBJ2-7; 7 bases are shared with TRBD1. The CDR3 runs to 15 residues. The V gene end was trimmed by 2 bases and the J gene end by 4 bases; junction bases not matched to a gene: 8. CDR1 is SGHAT, CDR2 FQNNGV, per germline. CDR3 bases: TGTGCCAGCAGCTTAACGACAGGGCAGGAGTACGAGCAGTACTTC. It is translated as CASSLTTGQEYEQYF.

This sequence joins TRBV29-1 and TRBJ2-2; the match to TRBD1 covers 9 bases. The V gene's germline CDR1 is SQVTM and CDR2 ANQGSEA. The CDR3 contains 16 residues. The J segment lost 5 bases and the V segment lost 6 bases, leaving 13 bases of the junction unmatched. As DNA, the CDR3 is TGCAGCGTAAAAATCCCCGGGACAGGGATAACCGGGGAGCTGTTTTTT. Translated, it gives CSVKIPGTGITGELFF.

V is TRBV29-1 and J is TRBJ1-2, with a weak D call TRBD1 (6 bases). This CDR3 is built from 15 residues. Germline V gives CDR1 SQVTM, CDR2 ANQGSEA. Trimming removed 7 bases from V and 3 bases from J, with 21 bases in between. CDR3 region: CSAQRGGGGDYGYTF. CDR3 in DNA: TGCAGCGCCCAGAGGGGGGGCGGTGGCGACTATGGCTACACCTTC.

This clone showed up just once. The chain recombines TRBV25-1 with TRBJ2-5; D might be TRBD2 (5 bases). Trimming took 2 bases from V and 5 from J, leaving 15 bases between them. This CDR3 has 15 amino acids. Germline V gene lookup returns CDR1 MGHDK and CDR2 SYGVNS. This chain's CDR3 is CASSETKRYMETQYF. The CDR3 DNA reads TGTGCCAGCAGTGAAACAAAGCGGTATATGGAGACCCAGTACTTC.

The chain couples TRBV7-2 to TRBJ1-6; 7 nucleotides match TRBD1. Unmatched junction bases numbered 6, after V lost 5 bases and J lost 5 bases. This CDR3 is built from 15 residues. Germline assignment: CDR1 SGHTA and CDR2 FQGNSA. The CDR3 region is CASSTRQGNNSPLHF. The CDR3 DNA reads as TGTGCCAGCAGCACCAGACAGGGCAATAATTCACCCCTCCACTTT.

The chain uses TRBV29-1 and TRBJ1-4; 8 bases match TRBD1. From germline, CDR1 is SQVTM and CDR2 ANQGSEA. V was clipped by 6 bases and J by 8 bases; unmatched bases: 5. The CDR3 has 12 amino acids. Written as DNA, the CDR3 is TGCAGCGTCCTGACAGGGGACGAAAAACTGTTTTTT. Its translation is CSVLTGDEKLFF.

This clone was observed a few times. The gene calls are TRBV15 and TRBJ2-3, with TRBD1 identical over 7 bases. The CDR3 covers 14 residues. The V gene's germline CDR1 is LNHNV and CDR2 YYDKDF (reference sequence). V shed 3 bases, J shed 2 bases, and the junction held 2 bases outside the gene matches. CDR3 coding DNA: TGTGCCACCAGCAGGGACAGGACCACAGATACGCAGTATTTT. Amino acid sequence: CATSRDRTTDTQYF.